Shown below are 29 T cell receptor beta chains from a single sample sequenced in a study of graft-versus-host responses after intestinal transplantation. Libraries were prepared by immunoSEQ multiplex PCR; TCRdb keeps only in-frame clonotypes and omits some of them. Of tens of thousands of clones listed, 85% to 95% were seen once; the top ten hold about 0.5%. These receptors' targets are unknown. This specimen consisted of unstimulated CD8+ T cells sorted from spleen or lymph node cells, obtained before intestinal transplant. These receptors all stem from a human donor who received an intestinal transplant.

This clone was counted once. V and J are TRBV2 and TRBJ1-5; D uncertain. The CDR3 is 13 amino acids. Trimming stripped 5 bases from V and 4 bases from J, with 9 bases between. The germline V gene encodes CDR1 SNHLY and CDR2 FYNNEI. The CDR3 DNA is TGTGCCAGCAGTCCAGCGATAAATCAGCCCCAGCATTTT. Amino acids: CASSPAINQPQHF.

This clone was detected a few times. The rearrangement uses TRBV5-6 and TRBJ1-4, with unresolved D. Trimming shortened V by 3 bases and J by 0 bases, and 6 bases separated the two germline ends. CDR1 and CDR2 (germline): SGHDT, YYEEEE. CDR3 length: 14 residues. CDR3: CASSWSATNEKLFF. The CDR3 bases are TGTGCCAGCAGCTGGAGTGCAACTAATGAAAAACTGTTTTTT. Looking up the rest from reference TRBV5-6 and TRBJ1-4 gives the full variable domain: DAGVTQSPTHLIKTRGQQVTLRCSPKSGHDTVSWYQQALGQGPQFIFQYYEEEERQRGNFPDRFSGHQFPNYSSELNVNALLLGDSALYLCASSWSATNEKLFFGSGTQLSVL.

In the case of this clone: One junction end does not reproduce the germline sequence, and a read error may be involved. The rearrangement uses TRBV9 and TRBJ2-3; D is possibly TRBD1 (5 bases). The germline CDR1 and CDR2 sequences are SGDLS and YYNGEE. The CDR3 runs to 16 residues. The CDR3 sequence is CASSDTGLPIPKEPIF. CDR3 nucleotides: TGTGCCAGCAGCGACACAGGTCTCCCCATACCCAAGGAACCCATCTTT.

CDR3: CASSSMDRGLEQYF. CDR3 bases: TGTGCCAGCAGCTCGATGGACAGGGGGCTTGAGCAGTACTTC. The gene calls are TRBV5-4 and TRBJ2-7; 11 bases are a match to TRBD1. Per germline, CDR1 SGHNT and CDR2 YYREEE (reference sequence). CDR3 length: 14 residues. The junction had 6 bases not matched to a gene; V was cut back by 3 bases and J by 7 bases.

The CDR3 bases are TGTGCCAGCAGCTTACCAACCCGGACAGCTTCTGGAAACACCATATATTTT. Its translation is CASSLPTRTASGNTIYF. The rearrangement uses TRBV7-9 and TRBJ1-3, with D possibly TRBD1 on 6 matching bases. In germline, CDR1 is SEHNR, CDR2 FQNEAQ (reference sequence). Trimming removed 2 bases at V and 1 base at J, with 15 bases between. This CDR3 spans 17 amino acids. Full variable domain (missing parts from reference TRBV7-9 and TRBJ1-3): DTGVSQNPRHKITKRGQNVTFRCDPISEHNRLYWYRQTLGQGPEFLTYFQNEAQLEKSRLLSDRFSAERPKGSFSTLEIQRTEQGDSAMYLCASSLPTRTASGNTIYFGEGSWLTVV.

The rearrangement links TRBV2 to TRBJ2-7; D unresolved. Per the germline V gene, CDR1 is SNHLY and CDR2 is FYNNEI. The V and J ends lost 6 bases and 0 bases respectively, with 9 bases between them. This CDR3 spans 13 amino acids. The CDR3 nucleotides are TGTGCCAGCAGGTCTAGTGTCTCCTACGAGCAGTACTTC. The encoded protein is CASRSSVSYEQYF. Variable domain in full (rest from reference TRBV2 and TRBJ2-7): EPEVTQTPSHQVTQMGQEVILRCVPISNHLYFYWYRQILGQKVEFLVSFYNNEISEKSEIFDDQFSVERPDGSNFTLKIRSTKLEDSAMYFCASRSSVSYEQYFGPGTRLTVT.

The chain combines TRBV30 with TRBJ2-7, with 11 positions matching TRBD2. This CDR3 spans 14 amino acids. Losses at the gene ends were 2 bases for V and 0 bases for J; bases not matched to a gene: 0. Germline assignment: CDR1 GTSNPN and CDR2 SVGIG (reference sequence). The CDR3 DNA reads TGTGCCTGGAGTCTAGCGGGAGGCTCCTACGAGCAGTACTTC. Residues: CAWSLAGGSYEQYF.

V usage is TRBV30 and J usage is TRBJ1-1, with TRBD1 matching over 10 bases. This CDR3 is built from 16 residues. CDR1 is GTSNPN, CDR2 SVGIG, per germline (reference sequence). After removal of 5 bases from V and 10 bases from J, the junction contained 19 bases not matched to a gene. The CDR3 region has the DNA TGTGCCTGGGATACGGGATTAGGACAGGGGGTTTACGGAGCTTTCTTT. Residues: CAWDTGLGQGVYGAFF.

This clone appeared a single time. Other DNA sequences in the sample encode the same CDR3. The chain employs TRBV30 and TRBJ1-1; no definite D call. Germline CDR1 is GTSNPN and CDR2 is SVGIG (reference sequence). The CDR3 contains 11 residues. V lost 2 bases and J 11 bases, leaving 12 bases between the germline ends. The CDR3 DNA reads TGTGCCTGGAGTCGCGAGATAGAGGCTTTCTTT. Translated, it gives CAWSREIEAFF.

This clone has only a few counts. The chain combines TRBV10-3 with TRBJ1-1; tentatively, D is TRBD1 (5 bases). With 4 bases removed from V and 4 bases from J, the gap between germline ends came to 7 bases. The CDR3 extends over 12 amino acids. The germline V gene has CDR1 ENHRY and CDR2 SYGVKD. CDR3 protein: CAISGGSTEAFF. In DNA, the CDR3 is TGTGCCATCAGTGGGGGCAGCACTGAAGCTTTCTTT.

This chain uses TRBV30 with TRBJ2-5, with D maybe TRBD2 (7 bases). The ends were cut back, 0 bases at V and 2 bases at J, with 16 bases in the middle. CDR3 length: 16 amino acids. CDR1 and CDR2 from the germline V gene are GTSNPN and SVGIG (reference sequence). This chain's CDR3 is CAWSVAGGPRQETQYF. DNA for the CDR3: TGTGCCTGGAGTGTGGCCGGGGGGCCGAGGCAAGAGACCCAGTACTTC. Full variable domain (outside the CDR3, taken from reference TRBV30 and TRBJ2-5): SQTIHQWPATLVQPVGSPLSLECTVEGTSNPNLYWYRQAAGRGLQLLFYSVGIGQISSEVPQNLSASRPQDRQFILSSKKLLLSDSGFYLCAWSVAGGPRQETQYFGPGTRLLVL.

The chain is built from TRBV18 and TRBJ2-1; 10 nucleotides match TRBD2. V gave up 3 bases and J gave up 8 bases; unmatched junction bases: 7. CDR1 and CDR2 (germline): KGHSH, LQKENI. The CDR3 is made up of 15 amino acids. CDR3 in DNA: TGTGCCAGCTCACCCCCTAGCGGGAGAGTAGATGAGCAGTTCTTC. It codes for CASSPPSGRVDEQFF.

V is TRBV9 and J is TRBJ2-3; TRBD2 matches 10 bases. The V and J ends lost 5 bases and 5 bases, in that order; junction bases with no gene match: 5. Germline CDR1 is SGDLS and CDR2 is YYNGEE. The CDR3 totals 14 residues. CDR3 loop: CASSQAGGGDTQYF. In nucleotides, the CDR3 is TGTGCCAGCAGTCAAGCGGGGGGGGGAGATACGCAGTATTTT.

This chain connects TRBV7-8 to TRBJ2-2, with 7 bases fitting TRBD1. Per germline, CDR1 SGHVS and CDR2 FQNEAQ. CDR3 length: 16 residues. V lost 2 bases to trimming and J lost 2 bases; unmatched junction nucleotides: 5. Here the CDR3 DNA reads TGTGCCAGCAGCTTATTTGGGGACAGAAACACCGGGGAGCTGTTTTTT. This encodes CASSLFGDRNTGELFF.

V and J are TRBV6-6 and TRBJ2-7; the match to TRBD2 covers 8 bases. The CDR3 contains 14 residues. The germline CDR1 and CDR2 sequences are MNHNY and SVGAGI (reference sequence). The junction had 8 bases not matched to a gene; V was cut back by 5 bases and J by 5 bases. The CDR3 DNA sequence: TGTGCCAGCAGTCCCGGACTAGCACCCCACGAGCAGTACTTC. Encoded protein: CASSPGLAPHEQYF.

The chain has TRBV27 and TRBJ2-3; TRBD2 matches at 7 bases. The trim removed 5 bases at V and 0 bases at J, leaving 5 bases unmatched. CDR3 length equals 15 residues. Germline assignment: CDR1 MNHEY and CDR2 SMNVEV (reference sequence). CDR3 amino acids: CASSVLSGSTDTQYF. CDR3 DNA: TGTGCCAGCAGTGTACTTAGCGGGAGCACAGATACGCAGTATTTT.

The sample holds a few counts of this clone. Other nucleotide sequences in the sample specify the same CDR3. The V gene is TRBV9, the J gene TRBJ1-4, with D unclear. There are 13 residues in the CDR3. Between the trimmed V and J ends, which lost 2 bases and 5 bases, there was a span of 7 bases. Germline V gene sequence: CDR1 SGDLS, CDR2 YYNGEE. The CDR3 DNA is TGTGCCAGCAGCGTCGGACTAAATGAAAAACTGTTTTTT. Translation: CASSVGLNEKLFF.

This chain's CDR3 is CASSWGLAGGSSYNEQFF. In DNA form, the CDR3 reads TGTGCCAGCAGTTGGGGACTAGCGGGGGGGAGCTCCTACAATGAGCAGTTCTTC. The chain employs TRBV5-5 and TRBJ2-1; the match to TRBD2 covers 16 bases. Germline CDR1 is SGHKS and CDR2 is YYEKEE (reference sequence). V lost 5 bases, J lost 0 bases, and 5 bases stayed unmatched. This CDR3 contains 18 residues.

This clone was detected once. V gene TRBV30 combines with J gene TRBJ2-7, with TRBD2 as a possible D gene (6 bases). The V and J ends lost 3 bases and 4 bases respectively, with 13 bases between them. The CDR3 runs 13 residues. Germline V gene sequence: CDR1 GTSNPN, CDR2 SVGIG (reference sequence). Here the CDR3 reads CAWSRAGRYEQYF. The CDR3 DNA is TGTGCCTGGAGCCGGGCAGGGAGGTACGAGCAGTACTTC.

The V call is TRBV15, the J call TRBJ1-1; weak D call: TRBD1 (5 bases). With 3 bases removed from V and 6 bases from J, the gap between germline ends came to 11 bases. This CDR3 is 13 amino acids long. From germline, CDR1 is LNHNV and CDR2 YYDKDF (reference sequence). The CDR3 DNA follows: TGTGCCACCAGCAGCACAGGATTCGCTGAAGCTTTCTTT. It yields the protein CATSSTGFAEAFF.

The chain has TRBV9 and TRBJ2-3, with 13 nucleotides matching TRBD2. The germline CDR1 and CDR2 sequences are SGDLS and YYNGEE. The trim removed 4 bases at V and 2 bases at J, leaving 10 bases unmatched. The CDR3 consists of 18 residues. Written as DNA, the CDR3 is TGTGCCAGCAGCTCCCGATCGGGACTAGCGGGACCCACAGATACGCAGTATTTT. Encoded protein: CASSSRSGLAGPTDTQYF.

The rearrangement uses TRBV19 and TRBJ1-1; 7 bases map to TRBD1. CDR1 and CDR2 from the germline V gene are LNHDA and SQIVND (reference sequence). The CDR3 has 14 residues. The V segment lost 7 bases and the J segment 5 bases; nucleotides outside the gene matches: 10. In DNA, the CDR3 is TGTGCCAGTAATAAGGGGGCTTTTGTAACTGAAGCTTTCTTT. This codes for CASNKGAFVTEAFF.

This chain links TRBV27 with TRBJ2-7; the match to TRBD2 covers 13 bases. CDR1 and CDR2 (germline): MNHEY, SMNVEV (reference sequence). The CDR3 spans 15 residues. V gave up 5 bases and J gave up 4 bases; unmatched junction bases: 5. CDR3 residues: CASSPRLAGGYEQYF. CDR3 coding DNA: TGTGCCAGCAGTCCCCGACTAGCGGGAGGATACGAGCAGTACTTC.

The genes are TRBV10-1 and TRBJ1-2; D uncertain. This CDR3 is built from 17 residues. CDR1 is WNHNN and CDR2 is SYGVQD in the germline V gene (reference sequence). V lost 0 bases and J lost 5, with 19 bases in between. The CDR3 here is CASSESGRLLRLYGYTF. The CDR3 DNA follows: TGCGCCAGCAGTGAGTCAGGCAGGCTTCTTCGGTTGTATGGCTACACCTTC.

The CDR3 sequence is CASSLSTGNYGYTF. The CDR3, as DNA: TGTGCCAGCAGTTTGTCTACAGGGAACTATGGCTACACCTTC. This chain joins TRBV6-5 and TRBJ1-2; tentative D call: TRBD1 (6 bases). Per germline, CDR1 MNHEY and CDR2 SVGAGI. The CDR3 loop spans 14 amino acids. Trimming shortened V by 4 bases and J by 2 bases, and 11 bases separated the two germline ends.

The J gene is TRBJ2-1, the V gene TRBV6-1; 9 bases are a match to TRBD2. J gave up 8 bases and V 4 bases, and 9 bases lay outside the gene matches. Germline lookup yields CDR1 MNHNS and CDR2 SASEGT. The CDR3 sequence is 15 residues long. The CDR3 DNA follows: TGTGCCAGCAGTGCCCAGCGGGGGGCGGGGGATGAGCAGTTCTTC. Residues: CASSAQRGAGDEQFF.

This clone was counted once. The V call is TRBV7-2, the J call TRBJ1-4; a possible D gene is TRBD1 (6 bases). CDR1 is SGHTA, CDR2 FQGNSA, per germline. There are 15 residues in the CDR3. V lost 0 bases and J 3 bases, leaving 8 bases between the germline ends. The DNA for the CDR3 is TGTGCCAGCAGCTTAGCTGGGGGCGCTAATGAAAAACTGTTTTTT. Encoded protein: CASSLAGGANEKLFF.

The V call is TRBV13, the J call TRBJ1-1; 8 bases agree with TRBD1. Germline CDR1 is PRHDT and CDR2 is FYEKMQ (reference sequence). Losses at the gene ends were 2 bases for V and 4 bases for J; bases not matched to a gene: 3. The CDR3 covers 14 residues. The CDR3 region has the DNA TGTGCCAGCAGCTTAAGGACAGGGACCACTGAAGCTTTCTTT. Amino acids: CASSLRTGTTEAFF.

This rearrangement joins TRBV7-8 to TRBJ2-1; 9 positions match TRBD2. V lost 6 bases to trimming and J lost 1 base; unmatched junction nucleotides: 4. Germline V gene lookup returns CDR1 SGHVS and CDR2 FQNEAQ. This CDR3 has 15 residues. As DNA, the CDR3 is TGTGCCAGCAGATTTGGACTAGCGTCCTACAATGAGCAGTTCTTC. It is translated as CASRFGLASYNEQFF.